This paragraph reports one T cell receptor (beta chain). Libraries were prepared by immunoSEQ multiplex PCR; TCRdb keeps only in-frame clonotypes and omits some of them. The table lists over 50,000 clones, around four fifths of them singletons. The record originates from a study of blood T cell repertoires in COVID-19. Study summary: Nucleic acid was either cDNA or gDNA, and it came from T cells, B-cell-depleted T cells, or PBMCs.

Trimming removed 6 bases from V and 6 bases from J, with 16 bases in between. Germline CDR1 and CDR2: SGHRS and YFSETQ. The CDR3 contains 13 residues. Input material: peripheral blood. This TCR derives from a man between 70 and 80 years old with acute or convalescent COVID-19. The chain has TRBV5-1 and TRBJ2-7; tentative D call: TRBD1 (6 bases). The DNA of the CDR3 is TGCGCCAGCAATAGGAACAGGGATGGCGAGCAGTACTTC. Translating it yields CASNRNRDGEQYF.